A single sample gave rise to the 26 T cell receptor beta chains below, sequenced in a study of T cells in Graves' hyperthyroidism and ophthalmopathy. TCR beta CDR3 regions were amplified from RNA transcripts. Initially, a first-round RT-PCR of the TCR CDR3 employed the HTBI primer set. TCRdb redid the calling of the multiplex PCR reads with MiXCR, one entry per CDR3 protein. Among over 700,000 distinct CDR3 sequences, about 17% were seen once, and the ten largest hold 16%. Material for sequencing was blood. All receptors come from a woman aged 45-60 years with Graves' hyperthyroidism that later progressed to Graves' ophthalmopathy.

This chain links TRBV4-1 with TRBJ1-1; TRBD1 matches at 7 bases. Germline V gene lookup returns CDR1 MGHRA and CDR2 YSYEKL. After removal of 1 base from V and 1 base from J, the junction contained 6 bases not matched to a gene. This CDR3 comprises 16 residues. The CDR3 is CASSQVLDRENTEAFF. CDR3 nucleotide sequence: TGCGCCAGCAGCCAAGTCCTAGACAGGGAGAACACTGAAGCTTTCTTT.

The rearrangement joins TRBV6-2 or TRBV6-3 to TRBJ1-4, with TRBD1 matching over 10 bases. The V segment lost 6 bases and the J segment 4 bases; nucleotides outside the gene matches: 5. The CDR3 is made up of 15 amino acids. Germline CDR1 is MNHEY and CDR2 is SVGEGT. The CDR3 DNA is TGTGCCAGCAGCCCCTGGGACAGGGGTAATGAAAAACTGTTTTTT. Translated: CASSPWDRGNEKLFF.

Turning to this clonotype: With a much larger clone just one base away, this may be a read error. The gene calls are TRBV3-1 and TRBJ2-7; D is possibly TRBD2 (6 bases). From germline, CDR1 is LGHDT and CDR2 YNNKEL (reference sequence). CDR3 length: 15 amino acids. CDR3 coding DNA: TGTGTCAGCAGCCAAGGCGGGACCCTCAACCACGAGCAGTACTTC. This encodes CVSSQGGTLNHEQYF.

The gene calls are TRBV29-1 and TRBJ1-1; perhaps TRBD1 as D (5 bases). The CDR3 loop spans 13 amino acids. The V gene's germline CDR1 is SQVTM and CDR2 ANQGSEA. The germline V and J ends were trimmed by 7 bases and 1 base, with 13 bases remaining between them. The CDR3 loop is CSAGTQRNTEAFF. The CDR3 DNA is TGCAGCGCTGGGACCCAAAGGAACACTGAAGCTTTCTTT.

This clonotype showed up just a few times. The chain links TRBV6-1 to TRBJ1-4; 7 nucleotides align to TRBD1. Losses at the gene ends were 5 bases for V and 8 bases for J; bases not matched to a gene: 5. The germline V gene has CDR1 MNHNS and CDR2 SASEGT. CDR3 length: 13 residues. The CDR3 loop is CASSRQGREKLFF. CDR3 nucleotides: TGTGCCAGCAGTCGACAGGGTCGAGAAAAACTGTTTTTT.

This clonotype was detected only a few times. This chain joins TRBV3-1 and TRBJ2-2, with 11 positions matching TRBD2. With V trimmed by 4 bases and J by 7 bases, 8 bases remained unmatched. The CDR3 contains 16 residues. Per the germline V gene, CDR1 is LGHDT and CDR2 is YNNKEL (reference sequence). In DNA, the CDR3 is TGTGCCAGCAGCCCTTTGACTAGCGGGGCGTACGGGGAGCTGTTTTTT. It yields the protein CASSPLTSGAYGELFF. Looking up the rest from reference TRBV3-1 and TRBJ2-2 gives the full variable domain: DTAVSQTPKYLVTQMGNDKSIKCEQNLGHDTMYWYKQDSKKFLKIMFSYNNKELIINETVPNRFSPKSPDKAHLNLHINSLELGDSAVYFCASSPLTSGAYGELFFGEGSRLTVL.

This clonotype came up many times. The chain uses TRBV15 and TRBJ1-2; 7 bases agree with TRBD1. There are 15 residues in the CDR3. The trim removed 5 bases at V and 3 bases at J, leaving 9 bases unmatched. Per the germline V gene, CDR1 is LNHNV and CDR2 is YYDKDF (reference sequence). The CDR3 sequence is CATSLRQGNDYGYTF. DNA for the CDR3: TGTGCCACCAGCTTACGACAGGGTAACGACTATGGCTACACCTTC.

This clonotype was seen at least ten times. V is TRBV7-9 and J is TRBJ1-1; D is uncertain. The V end lost 5 bases, the J end lost 11 bases, and 12 bases lay between the germline ends. CDR1 and CDR2 from the germline V gene are SEHNR and FQNEAQ (reference sequence). This CDR3 region has 11 residues. DNA of the CDR3: TGTGCCAGCAGCCCTGGAATGTGGGCTTTCTTT. Protein sequence: CASSPGMWAFF.

At least ten counts were recorded for this clonotype. DNA for the CDR3: TGTGCCAGCAGCTACGGACAGTTCACAGATACGCAGTATTTT. Translated: CASSYGQFTDTQYF. J is TRBJ2-3 and V is TRBV11-1, with D perhaps matching TRBD1 (6 bases). This CDR3 is built from 14 residues. Germline-derived CDR1 and CDR2 are SGHAT and FQDESV (reference sequence). V was pared by 4 bases and J by 2 bases, with 10 bases between.

This clonotype was recorded a few times. J is TRBJ2-5 and V is TRBV7-9; tentatively, D is TRBD1 (6 bases). V was clipped by 3 bases and J by 0 bases, with 14 bases between them. This CDR3 spans 16 amino acids. Germline V gene lookup returns CDR1 SEHNR and CDR2 FQNEAQ (reference sequence). CDR3 nucleotide sequence: TGTGCCAGCAGCTTTCCGGGACACCCGTACCAAGAGACCCAGTACTTC. Amino acid sequence: CASSFPGHPYQETQYF. The whole variable domain, remainder taken from reference TRBV7-9 and TRBJ2-5, is DTGVSQNPRHKITKRGQNVTFRCDPISEHNRLYWYRQTLGQGPEFLTYFQNEAQLEKSRLLSDRFSAERPKGSFSTLEIQRTEQGDSAMYLCASSFPGHPYQETQYFGPGTRLLVL.

This clonotype was seen a few times. The CDR3 spells CASRPAGQGYEQYF. CDR3 in DNA: TGTGCCAGCAGACCGGCTGGACAGGGCTACGAGCAGTACTTC. This sequence joins TRBV6-1 and TRBJ2-7, with TRBD1 matching over 8 bases. V gave up 6 bases and J gave up 3 bases; unmatched junction bases: 7. Germline V gene lookup returns CDR1 MNHNS and CDR2 SASEGT. CDR3 size: 14 residues.

This clonotype was detected ten times or more. This chain joins TRBV7-3 and TRBJ2-3, with D maybe TRBD1 (5 bases). V dropped 9 bases and J dropped 6 bases, with 7 bases sitting between them. The germline V gene encodes CDR1 SGHTA and CDR2 FQGTGA. The CDR3 runs 10 residues. The CDR3 sequence: CARGADTQYF. For the CDR3, the DNA is TGTGCCAGAGGGGCGGATACGCAGTATTTT.

The V gene is TRBV18, the J gene TRBJ2-7; perhaps TRBD2 as D (5 bases). Germline lookup yields CDR1 KGHSH and CDR2 LQKENI. V lost 2 bases to trimming and J lost 3 bases, with 17 bases between them. CDR3 length: 16 amino acids. CDR3 sequence reads: CASSPSWTGKGYEQYF. The CDR3 nucleotides read TGTGCCAGCTCACCATCCTGGACCGGGAAAGGCTACGAGCAGTACTTC. Complete variable domain (other parts from reference TRBV18 and TRBJ2-7): NAGVMQNPRHLVRRRGQEARLRCSPMKGHSHVYWYRQLPEEGLKFMVYLQKENIIDESGMPKERFSAEFPKEGPSILRIQQVVRGDSAAYFCASSPSWTGKGYEQYFGPGTRLTVT.

The chain recombines TRBV6-5 with TRBJ2-1; no definite D call. The length of the CDR3 is 12 residues. Between the trimmed V and J ends, which lost 4 bases and 8 bases, there was a span of 9 bases. Germline CDR1 and CDR2: MNHEY and SVGAGI. CDR3 DNA sequence: TGTGCCAGCAGTTCAGAGAGCGATGAGCAGTTCTTC. Residues: CASSSESDEQFF.

This chain joins TRBV12-3 or TRBV12-4 and TRBJ2-7, with D hard to call. The V end lost 6 bases, the J end lost 4 bases, and 22 bases lay between the germline ends. This CDR3 is 16 amino acids long. In nucleotides, the CDR3 is TGTGCCAGCAGCCTTCAGGCGCCAGCTATAGTTTACGAGCAGTACTTC. This codes for CASSLQAPAIVYEQYF.

This clonotype was detected many times. The chain's CDR3 is CASSLVGGTNYGYTF. DNA for the CDR3: TGTGCCAGCAGCTTAGTGGGCGGAACTAACTATGGCTACACCTTC. The chain uses TRBV7-9 and TRBJ1-2; D unresolved. Trimming pared 1 base from V and 0 bases from J, leaving 9 bases between. The V gene's germline CDR1 is SEHNR and CDR2 FQNEAQ (reference sequence). The CDR3 is 15 residues long.

A few counts support this clonotype. V gene TRBV10-3 combines with J gene TRBJ2-2, with D perhaps assigned TRBD1 or TRBD2 (5 bases each). The V and J ends lost 4 bases and 3 bases respectively, with 15 bases between them. Germline V CDR1 and CDR2: ENHRY, SYGVKD. This CDR3 is 16 amino acids long. CDR3: CAISGGSTTYTGELFF. The CDR3 bases are TGTGCCATCAGTGGGGGCTCGACTACGTACACCGGGGAGCTGTTTTTT.

This clonotype was recorded at least ten times. CDR3 DNA: TGTGCCAGCAGCTTAGGGGAAAATCAGCCCCAGCATTTT. It yields the protein CASSLGENQPQHF. The chain uses TRBV7-8 and TRBJ1-5; D remains ambiguous. CDR1 SGHVS and CDR2 FQNEAQ come from the germline V gene. The CDR3 loop spans 13 amino acids. V was pared by 1 base and J by 4 bases, with 5 bases between.

This clonotype appeared a few times. V is TRBV3-1 and J is TRBJ1-4, with TRBD1 matching 9 bases. This CDR3 spans 16 amino acids. The trim removed 2 bases at V and 4 bases at J, leaving 5 bases unmatched. Per germline, CDR1 LGHDT and CDR2 YNNKEL (reference sequence). The CDR3 sequence is CASSQYRDRDNEKLFF. The CDR3 coding sequence is TGTGCCAGCAGCCAATACCGGGACAGGGATAATGAAAAACTGTTTTTT.

The sample holds many counts of this clonotype. The chain couples TRBV5-1 to TRBJ2-1, with 14 bases lining up with TRBD2. The CDR3 covers 18 residues. V dropped 3 bases and J dropped 6; count of bases not matched to a gene: 11. The germline V gene encodes CDR1 SGHRS and CDR2 YFSETQ. The CDR3 region is CASSSGLAGAGRGNEQFF. In DNA, the CDR3 is TGCGCCAGCAGCTCGGGACTAGCGGGGGCGGGAAGAGGCAATGAGCAGTTCTTC.

This clonotype was detected many times. The chain links TRBV3-1 to TRBJ1-1; D gene uncertain. The V end was cut by 0 bases, the J end by 3 bases, with 8 bases between. Germline CDR1 is LGHDT and CDR2 is YNNKEL (reference sequence). The CDR3 totals 14 residues. The CDR3 region is CASSQESRYTEAFF. CDR3 sequence (DNA): TGTGCCAGCAGCCAAGAATCCAGGTACACTGAAGCTTTCTTT.

This clonotype has a handful of counts. The chain carries TRBV20-1 and TRBJ1-3, with unresolved D. The CDR3 is made up of 17 amino acids. Germline V gene data show CDR1 as DFQATT and CDR2 as SNEGSKA (reference sequence). V gave up 3 bases and J gave up 0 bases, with 18 bases separating them. The DNA for the CDR3 is TGCAGTGCTAGTATAGGCAGTCGGTATTTCTCTGGAAACACCATATATTTT. As protein: CSASIGSRYFSGNTIYF.

This clonotype was seen only a few times. This sequence joins TRBV7-2 and TRBJ2-2, with 8 bases aligning to TRBD1. The junction had 4 bases not matched to a gene; V was cut back by 4 bases and J by 6 bases. This CDR3 has 14 amino acids. Germline-derived CDR1 and CDR2 are SGHTA and FQGNSA. The CDR3 loop reads CASSSVDRAGELFF. The CDR3 nucleotides read TGTGCCAGCAGCTCCGTGGACAGGGCCGGGGAGCTGTTTTTT.

This clonotype has at least ten counts. The chain links TRBV11-2 to TRBJ1-1, with D possibly matching TRBD1 (5 bases). V was trimmed by 3 bases and J by 3 bases, leaving 14 bases between them. Germline CDR1 is SGHAT and CDR2 is FQNNGV. CDR3 length equals 15 residues. CDR3 bases: TGTGCCAGCAGCTTGGCGCAACAGGCATACACTGAAGCTTTCTTT. Protein: CASSLAQQAYTEAFF.

This clonotype was recorded at least ten times. The genes are TRBV7-8 and TRBJ1-1; D might be TRBD1 (5 bases). The V end lost 3 bases, the J end lost 4 bases, and 15 bases lay between the germline ends. From germline, CDR1 is SGHVS and CDR2 FQNEAQ. The length of the CDR3 is 15 residues. The CDR3 here is CASSFVEGPGTEAFF. The DNA of the CDR3 is TGTGCCAGCAGCTTTGTTGAGGGGCCGGGCACTGAAGCTTTCTTT.

This clonotype appeared many times. V and J are TRBV7-2 and TRBJ2-3; 10 bases agree with TRBD2. This CDR3 comprises 17 residues. CDR1 is SGHTA, CDR2 FQGNSA, per germline. The V gene end was trimmed by 4 bases and the J gene end by 5 bases; junction bases not matched to a gene: 12. The CDR3 sequence is CASSSSGSGGAGDTQYF. DNA of the CDR3: TGTGCCAGCAGCTCCTCAGGGAGCGGGGGGGCCGGAGATACGCAGTATTTT.